Below are 29 T cell receptor beta chains sequenced from a single sample in a study of HIV-infected patients and healthy controls. The repertoire came from unfractionated whole blood and reflected all unsorted peripheral T cells. cDNA was made from roughly 500 ng RNA using alpha and beta constant primers. Separate chain-specific third strand synthesis with multiplexing indices produced the alpha and beta libraries. TCRdb independently ran MiXCR on the 5' RACE reads; one entry per CDR3 protein. The repertoire holds roughly 18,000 distinct CDR3 sequences, around 10% seen once, with 2.5% to 4% in the top ten. Input material: blood. These receptors all stem from an adult in good health.

CDR3 sequence reads: CASSYSVAPITDTQYF. DNA of the CDR3: TGTGCCAGCAGTTACTCGGTGGCACCGATCACAGATACGCAGTATTTT. The gene calls are TRBV6-5 and TRBJ2-3; D is unclear. Germline V gives CDR1 MNHEY, CDR2 SVGAGI. V was shortened by 0 bases and J by 2 bases, with 12 bases between the two germline ends. The CDR3 runs to 16 residues.

This clonotype is classed as medium-sized. J is TRBJ1-1 and V is TRBV29-1; D is unresolved. Trimming stripped 4 bases from V and 1 base from J, with 7 bases between. The CDR3 has 12 amino acids. In germline, CDR1 is SQVTM, CDR2 ANQGSEA. The CDR3 sequence is CSVGRENTEAFF. CDR3 in DNA: TGCAGCGTTGGACGGGAGAACACTGAAGCTTTCTTT.

This clonotype ranks as medium-sized. The rearrangement uses TRBV4-3 and TRBJ2-7, with D unclear. Germline V CDR1 and CDR2: LGHNA, YSLEER. The CDR3 sequence is 15 residues long. V dropped 4 bases and J dropped 0 bases, with 13 bases sitting between them. The CDR3 bases are TGCGCCAGCAGCCCGCGCGCCAGGAGCTCCTACGAGCAGTACTTC. This sequence encodes CASSPRARSSYEQYF.

This clonotype has ten or more counts. The CDR3 bases are TGTGCCAGCAGCTCCTCTATTGAGTCTTACAATGAGCAGTTCTTC. Its protein is CASSSSIESYNEQFF. The J gene is TRBJ2-1, the V gene TRBV7-9; D is unclear. CDR3 length: 15 amino acids. V lost 4 bases and J 4 bases, leaving 14 bases between the germline ends. Germline CDR1 and CDR2: SEHNR and FQNEAQ (reference sequence).

This clonotype was seen ten or more times. This rearrangement joins TRBV5-1 to TRBJ2-6; D not resolved. Per germline, CDR1 SGHRS and CDR2 YFSETQ. Trimming stripped 3 bases from V and 0 bases from J, with 10 bases between. This CDR3 is 16 amino acids long. The CDR3 region is CASSSLQRSGANVLTF. CDR3 in DNA: TGCGCCAGCAGCTCCTTACAGCGCTCTGGGGCCAACGTCCTGACTTTC.

This clonotype has a single count. The chain carries TRBV10-1 and TRBJ2-4; no definite D call. This CDR3 spans 14 amino acids. With 3 bases removed from V and 2 bases from J, the gap between germline ends came to 8 bases. CDR1 WNHNN and CDR2 SYGVQD come from the germline V gene (reference sequence). DNA for the CDR3: TGCGCCAGCAGTGATGTTATTTCCAAAAACATTCAGTACTTC. Its translation is CASSDVISKNIQYF.

This clonotype occurred many times. The chain carries TRBV2 and TRBJ1-2; a weak D match, TRBD1 (6 bases). Looked up from germline, CDR1 is SNHLY and CDR2 is FYNNEI. The CDR3 has 14 amino acids. The V end was cut by 1 base, the J end by 3 bases, with 9 bases between. The CDR3: CASSEVRTDYGYTF. In DNA form, the CDR3 reads TGTGCCAGCAGTGAAGTTCGGACAGACTATGGCTACACCTTC. Combining the CDR3 with reference TRBV2 and TRBJ1-2 gives the whole variable domain EPEVTQTPSHQVTQMGQEVILRCVPISNHLYFYWYRQILGQKVEFLVSFYNNEISEKSEIFDDQFSVERPDGSNFTLKIRSTKLEDSAMYFCASSEVRTDYGYTFGSGTRLTVV.

This clonotype was seen many times. This rearrangement joins TRBV7-3 to TRBJ2-6; D unclear. Germline-derived CDR1 and CDR2 are SGHTA and FQGTGA. The length of the CDR3 is 14 residues. V was trimmed by 5 bases and J by 0 bases, leaving 5 bases between them. The CDR3: CASSPTSGANVLTF. CDR3 sequence (DNA): TGTGCCAGCAGCCCAACCTCTGGGGCCAACGTCCTGACTTTC.

As DNA, the CDR3 is TGTGCCAGCAGCGCCAGAGGGACTAGCGGGATCCACGAGCAGTACTTC. Encoded protein: CASSARGTSGIHEQYF. The V call is TRBV7-9, the J call TRBJ2-7; TRBD2 matches at 13 bases. The CDR3 sequence is 16 residues long. V shed 5 bases, J shed 5 bases, and the junction held 9 bases outside the gene matches. Per germline, CDR1 SEHNR and CDR2 FQNEAQ (reference sequence).

The chain joins TRBV20-1 to TRBJ1-1; 9 bases are shared with TRBD1. Germline V gives CDR1 DFQATT, CDR2 SNEGSKA (reference sequence). V lost 2 bases, J lost 3 bases, and 4 bases stayed unmatched. CDR3 length: 14 residues. For the CDR3, the DNA is TGCAGTGCTAGAACAGGGGGCAGGGACACTGAAGCTTTCTTT. Protein sequence: CSARTGGRDTEAFF.

This clonotype was seen at least ten times. The V and J genes are TRBV5-5 and TRBJ1-1; D gene uncertain. V was clipped by 1 base and J by 0 bases, with 7 bases between them. Per the germline V gene, CDR1 is SGHKS and CDR2 is YYEKEE (reference sequence). The CDR3 contains 14 residues. CDR3 DNA: TGTGCCAGCAGCTTGACCGAGATGAACACTGAAGCTTTCTTT. Residues: CASSLTEMNTEAFF. Variable domain in full (rest from reference TRBV5-5 and TRBJ1-1): DAGVTQSPTHLIKTRGQQVTLRCSPISGHKSVSWYQQVLGQGPQFIFQYYEKEERGRGNFPDRFSARQFPNYSSELNVNALLLGDSALYLCASSLTEMNTEAFFGQGTRLTVV.

This clonotype was recorded at least ten times. CDR3 amino acids: CASSLDVGVTDTQYF. The CDR3 DNA reads as TGTGCCAGCAGCTTAGACGTCGGCGTTACAGATACGCAGTATTTT. This chain uses TRBV11-2 with TRBJ2-3, with D hard to call. Trimming stripped 0 bases from V and 3 bases from J, with 10 bases between. Germline loops: CDR1 SGHAT, CDR2 FQNNGV. CDR3 size: 15 residues.

This clonotype has at least ten counts. This chain connects TRBV15 to TRBJ2-1; either TRBD1 or TRBD2 may supply D (6 bases each). CDR1 is LNHNV and CDR2 is YYDKDF in the germline V gene (reference sequence). The CDR3 is 17 residues long. Trimming removed 0 bases at V and 10 bases at J, with 22 bases between. The CDR3 region is CATSRDGAGHPFWEQFF. CDR3 sequence (DNA): TGTGCCACCAGCAGAGATGGGGCGGGACACCCTTTCTGGGAGCAGTTCTTC.

This clonotype was seen only a few times. The V gene is TRBV2, the J gene TRBJ2-4; D may be TRBD2 (5 bases). Germline CDR1 reads SNHLY; CDR2 reads FYNNEI. CDR3 size: 13 residues. With 8 bases removed from V and 1 base from J, the gap between germline ends came to 9 bases. CDR3 residues: CASQREAKNIQYF. CDR3 coding DNA: TGTGCCAGCCAAAGGGAGGCCAAAAACATTCAGTACTTC.

This clonotype was observed at least ten times. This chain joins TRBV9 and TRBJ2-2; 10 bases align to TRBD2. The ends lost 7 bases at V and 1 base at J; junction bases unmatched: 1. Germline V gene lookup returns CDR1 SGDLS and CDR2 YYNGEE. This CDR3 is 14 amino acids long. As DNA, the CDR3 is TGTGCCAGCCGACTAGCGGGGAACACCGGGGAGCTGTTTTTT. Amino acids: CASRLAGNTGELFF. Based on the CDR3 plus reference TRBV9 and TRBJ2-2, the full variable domain is DSGVTQTPKHLITATGQRVTLRCSPRSGDLSVYWYQQSLDQGLQFLIQYYNGEERAKGNILERFSAQQFPDLHSELNLSSLELGDSALYFCASRLAGNTGELFFGEGSRLTVL.

In this sample, this clonotype turned up many times. The rearrangement links TRBV7-9 to TRBJ2-3, with 10 bases fitting TRBD2. Germline trimming cut 5 bases from V and 1 base from J; bases unmatched to any gene: 3. CDR1 is SEHNR, CDR2 FQNEAQ, per germline (reference sequence). There are 15 residues in the CDR3. The CDR3, as DNA: TGTGCCAGCAGCCCTAGCGGGAGAGGCACAGATACGCAGTATTTT. This codes for CASSPSGRGTDTQYF. Complete variable domain (other parts from reference TRBV7-9 and TRBJ2-3): DTGVSQNPRHKITKRGQNVTFRCDPISEHNRLYWYRQTLGQGPEFLTYFQNEAQLEKSRLLSDRFSAERPKGSFSTLEIQRTEQGDSAMYLCASSPSGRGTDTQYFGPGTRLTVL.

This clonotype was counted between two and nine times. The chain couples TRBV29-1 to TRBJ1-5; D remains ambiguous. CDR3 length: 13 residues. V lost 6 bases to trimming and J lost 5 bases, with 14 bases between them. Germline V gene sequence: CDR1 SQVTM, CDR2 ANQGSEA. CDR3 in amino acids: CSVRRSADQPQHF. The CDR3 DNA follows: TGCAGCGTCCGCCGTTCAGCGGATCAGCCCCAGCATTTT.

This clonotype has at least ten counts. This chain links TRBV5-1 with TRBJ2-3; D possibly matches TRBD1 or TRBD2 (5 bases each). With 4 bases removed from V and 1 base from J, the gap between germline ends came to 16 bases. Germline values: CDR1 SGHRS, CDR2 YFSETQ. This CDR3 spans 16 amino acids. The CDR3 loop is CASSPSGGVGTDTQYF. CDR3 in DNA: TGCGCCAGCAGCCCCAGTGGGGGAGTAGGCACAGATACGCAGTATTTT.

Within the sample, this clonotype is medium-sized. The chain has TRBV28 and TRBJ2-7; 9 bases agree with TRBD2. The CDR3 sequence is 13 residues long. The V and J ends lost 6 bases and 2 bases, in that order; junction bases with no gene match: 2. Germline CDR1 is MDHEN and CDR2 is SYDVKM. The CDR3, as DNA: TGTGCCAGCAGGGCGGGAGGGACCTACGAGCAGTACTTC. Its protein is CASRAGGTYEQYF.

This clonotype was recorded at least ten times. J is TRBJ2-3 and V is TRBV5-4; the D is unclear. The CDR3 consists of 14 residues. Trimming left V 4 bases short and J 1 base short, with 10 bases between. Germline values: CDR1 SGHNT, CDR2 YYREEE (reference sequence). CDR3 amino acids: CASSPPPGTDTQYF. For the CDR3, the DNA is TGTGCCAGCAGCCCTCCCCCAGGCACAGATACGCAGTATTTT.

In this sample, this clonotype turned up many times. The rearrangement links TRBV29-1 to TRBJ2-3, with a weak D call TRBD1 (6 bases). The CDR3 covers 14 residues. Germline CDR1 SQVTM, CDR2 ANQGSEA. Between the trimmed V and J ends, which lost 6 bases and 0 bases, there was a span of 13 bases. CDR3 protein: CSVAPTGSTDTQYF. CDR3 bases: TGCAGCGTCGCCCCCACAGGGAGCACAGATACGCAGTATTTT.

By frequency in the sample, this clonotype is medium-sized. CDR3 protein: CASSEYSRENTEAFF. CDR3 sequence (DNA): TGTGCCAGCAGTGAATATAGCCGGGAGAACACTGAAGCTTTCTTT. V and J are TRBV25-1 and TRBJ1-1; no clear D gene. Trimming removed 0 bases at V and 1 base at J, with 9 bases between. The CDR3 contains 15 residues. Looked up from germline, CDR1 is MGHDK and CDR2 is SYGVNS.

This clonotype came up many times. For the CDR3, the DNA is TGTGCCAGCAGTTACGGCGGGGTTGAGCAGTTCTTC. Protein product: CASSYGGVEQFF. V is TRBV6-2 or TRBV6-3 and J is TRBJ2-1; possibly TRBD2 for D (6 bases). This CDR3 region has 12 residues. The V end lost 2 bases, the J end lost 9 bases, and 8 bases lay between the germline ends. In germline, CDR1 is MNHEY, CDR2 SVGEGT.

By sample fraction, this clonotype is medium-sized. The chain recombines TRBV20-1 with TRBJ1-1, with D perhaps matching TRBD1 (5 bases). The germline CDR1 and CDR2 sequences are DFQATT and SNEGSKA (reference sequence). Trimming took off 3 bases at V and 5 bases at J, with 19 bases between the two ends. The CDR3 is 15 residues long. CDR3 region: CSASSPRRRETEAFF. In nucleotides, the CDR3 is TGCAGTGCTAGTAGCCCCCGACGCAGGGAGACTGAAGCTTTCTTT.

The rearrangement joins TRBV29-1 to TRBJ2-3; 7 bases match TRBD2. Germline loops: CDR1 SQVTM, CDR2 ANQGSEA. The V gene end was trimmed by 6 bases and the J gene end by 6 bases; junction bases not matched to a gene: 3. The CDR3 loop spans 11 amino acids. The DNA of the CDR3 is TGCAGCGTGATACTAGCGGATACGCAGTATTTT. Translating gives CSVILADTQYF.

In its sample, this clonotype was seen many times. The J gene is TRBJ1-2, the V gene TRBV5-6; 8 bases line up with TRBD1. CDR1 and CDR2 (germline): SGHDT, YYEEEE. Trimming took 4 bases from V and 6 from J; bases not matched to a gene: 8. CDR3 length equals 14 residues. The CDR3 sequence: CASSASGGADGYTF. CDR3 nucleotide sequence: TGTGCCAGCAGCGCATCAGGGGGCGCAGATGGCTACACCTTC. The complete variable domain, with remaining parts taken from reference TRBV5-6 and TRBJ1-2, reads DAGVTQSPTHLIKTRGQQVTLRCSPKSGHDTVSWYQQALGQGPQFIFQYYEEEERQRGNFPDRFSGHQFPNYSSELNVNALLLGDSALYLCASSASGGADGYTFGSGTRLTVV.

In its sample, this clonotype was seen many times. The CDR3 reads CASSETGGAGANVLTF. CDR3 sequence (DNA): TGTGCCAGCAGTGAAACAGGGGGCGCTGGGGCCAACGTCCTGACTTTC. This chain connects TRBV6-4 to TRBJ2-6, with 9 positions matching TRBD1. CDR3 length: 16 residues. Losses at the gene ends were 3 bases for V and 2 bases for J; bases not matched to a gene: 2. The germline CDR1 and CDR2 sequences are MRHNA and SNTAGT.

This clonotype was detected ten times or more. The chain has TRBV7-2 and TRBJ2-4; a possible D gene is TRBD2 (6 bases). Trimming took 5 bases from V and 0 from J, leaving 11 bases between them. The CDR3 length is 15 residues. The germline V gene has CDR1 SGHTA and CDR2 FQGNSA. CDR3 bases: TGTGCCAGCAGCGAAAGACTAGTAGCCAAAAACATTCAGTACTTC. Translating it yields CASSERLVAKNIQYF.

At least ten counts were recorded for this clonotype. J is TRBJ2-7 and V is TRBV6-1; possible D gene TRBD2, 6 bases. V lost 5 bases to trimming and J lost 5 bases, with 16 bases between them. CDR1 MNHNS and CDR2 SASEGT come from the germline V gene. The CDR3 has 14 residues. CDR3 DNA sequence: TGTGCCAGCAGTCGTATGGGGGAGGACCACGAGCAGTACTTC. It is translated as CASSRMGEDHEQYF.